Below are 30 T cell receptor beta chains sequenced from a single sample in a study of CD8 T cells in ankylosing spondylitis. Study results and limitations: There was a TCR beta motif, made of several highly homologous variants, that appeared characteristic of ankylosing spondylitis blood.

TCRdb itself ran the 5' RACE reads through MiXCR, one entry per CDR3 protein. This sample has about 500,000 distinct CDR3 sequences; approximately 5% occur once, and the top ten carry around 3.5%. No antigen is known for these receptors. Sequencing used blood, either unsorted or a sorted T cell fraction (not recorded which). The source is a male donor with ankylosing spondylitis.

This clonotype has only a few counts. This chain connects TRBV5-6 to TRBJ2-7; D gene ambiguous. Trimming left V 4 bases short and J 0 bases short, with 11 bases between. The V gene's germline CDR1 is SGHDT and CDR2 YYEEEE. The CDR3 has 14 residues. In nucleotides, the CDR3 is TGTGCCAGCAGCGCCGAACCCTACTCCTACGAGCAGTACTTC. Translation: CASSAEPYSYEQYF.

In its sample, this clonotype was seen many times. This chain connects TRBV10-3 to TRBJ2-7; 8 bases are a match to TRBD1. The CDR3 extends over 18 amino acids. CDR1 is ENHRY, CDR2 SYGVKD, per germline. Trimming removed 5 bases from V and 1 base from J; junction bases left unmatched: 16. CDR3 amino acids: CAISHSEGRGQASYEQYF. The DNA of the CDR3 is TGTGCCATCAGTCATTCGGAGGGCAGGGGACAGGCGTCCTACGAGCAGTACTTC.

This clonotype was picked up many times. J is TRBJ2-7 and V is TRBV6-1, with D perhaps TRBD1 (6 bases). V lost 6 bases and J lost 0, with 9 bases in between. Per germline, CDR1 MNHNS and CDR2 SASEGT. The CDR3 runs to 13 residues. The CDR3 loop is CASSRGYSYEQYF. CDR3 sequence (DNA): TGTGCCAGCAGCAGGGGTTACTCCTACGAGCAGTACTTC.

This clonotype was detected many times. The gene calls are TRBV27 and TRBJ2-5; 10 bases line up with TRBD2. There are 16 residues in the CDR3. Germline loops: CDR1 MNHEY, CDR2 SMNVEV (reference sequence). V trimming: 2 bases; J trimming: 3 bases; junction bases outside the gene matches: 6. CDR3 DNA sequence: TGTGCCAGCAGTTTAAGCGCTAGCGGGAGCGAAGAGACCCAGTACTTC. Protein product: CASSLSASGSEETQYF.

This clonotype showed up many times. The chain carries TRBV5-6 and TRBJ1-2; 8 bases are shared with TRBD1. Germline V lookup: CDR1 SGHDT, CDR2 YYEEEE. The V segment lost 2 bases and the J segment 3 bases; nucleotides outside the gene matches: 9. This CDR3 has 16 residues. CDR3 residues: CASSFTGGEQYYGYTF. CDR3 bases: TGTGCCAGCAGCTTTACAGGGGGGGAGCAGTACTATGGCTACACCTTC.

In this sample, this clonotype turned up many times. Written as DNA, the CDR3 is TGTGCCAGCAGTGCCAGTGGTTCTAACTATGGCTACACCTTC. It specifies CASSASGSNYGYTF. The gene calls are TRBV28 and TRBJ1-2, with no clear D. Germline V gene lookup returns CDR1 MDHEN and CDR2 SYDVKM. V gave up 5 bases and J gave up 0 bases, with 10 bases separating them. The CDR3 consists of 14 residues.

This clonotype has ten or more counts. V is TRBV29-1 and J is TRBJ1-1; perhaps TRBD1 as D (6 bases). The germline CDR1 and CDR2 sequences are SQVTM and ANQGSEA. The CDR3 consists of 13 residues. The V end was cut by 6 bases, the J end by 1 base, with 12 bases between. The CDR3 sequence: CSVTGSRNTEAFF. CDR3 coding DNA: TGCAGCGTCACAGGGAGCAGGAACACTGAAGCTTTCTTT.

This clonotype has just a few counts. V is TRBV5-1 and J is TRBJ1-4, with D perhaps TRBD1 (5 bases). The CDR3 contains 15 residues. V was pared by 4 bases and J by 8 bases, with 18 bases between. The germline CDR1 and CDR2 sequences are SGHRS and YFSETQ. The CDR3 here is CASSREVGEEEKLFF. DNA of the CDR3: TGCGCCAGCAGCCGGGAGGTAGGGGAGGAAGAAAAACTGTTTTTT.

In this sample, this clonotype turned up many times. The chain joins TRBV29-1 to TRBJ1-2; the D is unclear. The CDR3 is 9 amino acids. Trimming left V 8 bases short and J 8 bases short, with 9 bases between. CDR1 and CDR2 from the germline V gene are SQVTM and ANQGSEA. This chain's CDR3 is CSSSGGYTF. The CDR3 DNA sequence: TGCAGCTCCTCGGGGGGCTACACCTTC.

V is TRBV6-4 and J is TRBJ1-3; D is unresolved. CDR3 length: 14 residues. The V gene's germline CDR1 is MRHNA and CDR2 SNTAGT. V dropped 6 bases and J dropped 0 bases, with 9 bases sitting between them. This CDR3 is CASSNRNSGNTIYF. CDR3 coding DNA: TGTGCCAGCAGCAACAGAAACTCTGGAAACACCATATATTTT.

This clonotype was seen repeatedly, ten times or more. The rearrangement joins TRBV7-6 to TRBJ2-5, with D possibly being TRBD2 (6 bases). This CDR3 spans 14 amino acids. V was cut by 3 bases and J by 1 base, with 9 bases left in between. Looked up from germline, CDR1 is SGHVS and CDR2 is FNYEAQ. The CDR3: CASSFRGTQETQYF. CDR3 nucleotide sequence: TGTGCCAGCAGCTTCCGGGGGACCCAAGAGACCCAGTACTTC.

This clonotype has at least ten counts. The chain joins TRBV11-2 to TRBJ2-1, with 7 bases matching TRBD1. The V segment lost 6 bases and the J segment 12 bases; nucleotides outside the gene matches: 23. The CDR3 extends over 17 amino acids. CDR1 is SGHAT, CDR2 FQNNGV, per germline. CDR3 coding DNA: TGTGCCAGCAGTCGGACAGGTGCGGGCTCCTTCCAAGTTGGGCAGTTCTTC. As protein: CASSRTGAGSFQVGQFF.

This clonotype was picked up a small number of times. The chain couples TRBV9 to TRBJ2-7, with D perhaps matching TRBD1 or TRBD2 (5 bases each). With 0 bases removed from V and 2 bases from J, the gap between germline ends came to 12 bases. There are 15 residues in the CDR3. Germline assignment: CDR1 SGDLS and CDR2 YYNGEE. The CDR3 DNA sequence: TGTGCCAGCAGCGTAGCCAGGGACCCTCCCTACGAGCAGTACTTC. Protein product: CASSVARDPPYEQYF.

This clonotype appeared many times. The V and J genes are TRBV24-1 and TRBJ2-3; no reliable D call. The CDR3 loop spans 15 amino acids. CDR1 and CDR2 (germline): KGHDR, SFDVKD. Deletions cut 6 bases from V and 0 bases from J, with 12 bases between. The CDR3 DNA follows: TGTGCCACCAGTTGGGGATCTATTAGCACAGATACGCAGTATTTT. It codes for CATSWGSISTDTQYF.

This clonotype was recorded at least ten times. The chain employs TRBV24-1 and TRBJ1-2; possible D gene TRBD1, 5 bases. The germline V and J ends were trimmed by 5 bases and 2 bases, with 11 bases remaining between them. Germline CDR1 reads KGHDR; CDR2 reads SFDVKD. This CDR3 spans 14 amino acids. CDR3 coding DNA: TGTGCCACCAGTGCCTGGGGGTCCAACTATGGCTACACCTTC. Its translation is CATSAWGSNYGYTF.

This clonotype was seen ten or more times. The V gene is TRBV28, the J gene TRBJ1-2, with D possibly matching TRBD1 (6 bases). The CDR3 is made up of 14 amino acids. Per the germline V gene, CDR1 is MDHEN and CDR2 is SYDVKM. V lost 6 bases and J lost 2, with 13 bases in between. In DNA, the CDR3 is TGTGCCAGCAGCCCCGGGACAACCAACTATGGCTACACCTTC. It encodes CASSPGTTNYGYTF.

This clonotype occurred many times. This chain uses TRBV12-3 or TRBV12-4 with TRBJ1-2; no definite D call. The V and J ends lost 2 bases and 1 base respectively, with 11 bases between them. The CDR3 extends over 15 amino acids. Here the CDR3 DNA reads TGTGCCAGCAGTTTAAGGCGGGATTATAACTATGGCTACACCTTC. Protein: CASSLRRDYNYGYTF.

This clonotype was detected ten times or more. This chain joins TRBV7-2 and TRBJ2-2; no clear D. Trimming left V 5 bases short and J 1 base short, with 8 bases between. This CDR3 comprises 14 residues. CDR1 is SGHTA, CDR2 FQGNSA, per germline. The CDR3 reads CASSPLRNTGELFF. The CDR3 bases are TGTGCCAGCAGCCCCCTGCGGAACACCGGGGAGCTGTTTTTT.

This clonotype was recorded many times. The chain is built from TRBV27 and TRBJ2-7; D uncertain. The germline gives CDR1 MNHEY, CDR2 SMNVEV (reference sequence). V was cut by 5 bases and J by 2 bases, with 13 bases left in between. The CDR3 is 14 residues long. Here the CDR3 reads CASSPQELPYEQYF. The CDR3 DNA reads as TGTGCCAGCAGTCCGCAGGAGCTTCCCTACGAGCAGTACTTC.

In this sample, this clonotype turned up a few times. The chain links TRBV6-2 or TRBV6-3 to TRBJ1-2; TRBD1 agrees at 7 bases. J lost 5 bases, V lost 6 bases, and 9 bases had no gene match. The CDR3 contains 14 residues. Germline CDR1 and CDR2: MNHEY and SVGEGT. DNA for the CDR3: TGTGCCAGCAGAGCGACAGGGACGGGGTATGGCTACACCTTC. This gives the protein CASRATGTGYGYTF.

The chain couples TRBV7-9 to TRBJ2-1; unclear D gene. The CDR3 sequence is 16 residues long. CDR1 is SEHNR and CDR2 is FQNEAQ in the germline V gene (reference sequence). Trimming cost V 1 base and J 0 bases, with 10 bases left between them. The CDR3 loop reads CASSLERLNSYNEQFF. In DNA, the CDR3 is TGTGCCAGCAGCTTAGAGAGGTTAAACTCCTACAATGAGCAGTTCTTC.

This clonotype was seen ten or more times. V usage is TRBV29-1 and J usage is TRBJ2-1, with 9 positions matching TRBD1. Trimming cost V 5 bases and J 0 bases; bases outside gene matches: 20. Germline loops: CDR1 SQVTM, CDR2 ANQGSEA. The CDR3 extends over 20 amino acids. The CDR3 sequence: CSVPPSFRDRAPSSYNEQFF. DNA for the CDR3: TGCAGCGTTCCTCCCTCTTTCCGGGACAGGGCACCAAGCTCCTACAATGAGCAGTTCTTC.

This clonotype was found many times. The V and J genes are TRBV7-2 and TRBJ2-7; D possibly corresponds to TRBD2 (6 bases). The CDR3 has 13 residues. In germline, CDR1 is SGHTA, CDR2 FQGNSA. Trimming left V 8 bases short and J 6 bases short, with 17 bases between. In nucleotides, the CDR3 is TGTGCCAGCGGGCAACGGGGGTCTAGCGAGCAGTACTTC. Translation: CASGQRGSSEQYF.

This clonotype was counted ten times or more. This rearrangement joins TRBV14 to TRBJ1-2; D possibly corresponds to TRBD1 (6 bases). Trimming left V 6 bases short and J 6 bases short, with 14 bases between. Per the germline V gene, CDR1 is SGHDN and CDR2 is FVKESK. The CDR3 sequence is 13 residues long. CDR3 nucleotides: TGTGCCAGCAGGAACAGGGCGTGGGATGGCTACACCTTC. Translated: CASRNRAWDGYTF.

This clonotype was picked up many times. This chain joins TRBV9 and TRBJ2-3; D uncertain. Trimming took 0 bases from V and 8 from J, leaving 4 bases between them. The germline V gene has CDR1 SGDLS and CDR2 YYNGEE. The CDR3 runs 11 residues. This CDR3 reads CASSVGGTQYF. The CDR3, as DNA: TGTGCCAGCAGCGTAGGGGGTACGCAGTATTTT.

This clonotype was recorded at least ten times. The chain uses TRBV20-1 and TRBJ2-1, with 11 bases lining up with TRBD2. With V trimmed by 6 bases and J by 6 bases, 7 bases remained unmatched. Germline V CDR1 and CDR2: DFQATT, SNEGSKA (reference sequence). CDR3 length: 14 residues. CDR3 nucleotide sequence: TGCAGTGCAGCTCCCGGGACTAGCGGCAATGAGCAGTTCTTC. Encoded protein: CSAAPGTSGNEQFF.

The table lists this clonotype with many counts. The genes are TRBV5-1 and TRBJ2-1; D unclear. Per the germline V gene, CDR1 is SGHRS and CDR2 is YFSETQ. With 7 bases removed from V and 3 bases from J, the gap between germline ends came to 14 bases. The CDR3 runs to 14 residues. The CDR3 nucleotides read TGCGCCAGCCGACGGCAGTTGGGCTACAATGAGCAGTTCTTC. Translation: CASRRQLGYNEQFF.

This clonotype was observed at least ten times. The V and J genes are TRBV9 and TRBJ1-1, with D perhaps TRBD1 (5 bases). Germline CDR1 SGDLS, CDR2 YYNGEE. Trimming left V 0 bases short and J 1 base short, with 10 bases between. The CDR3 consists of 15 residues. The CDR3 loop reads CASSVDGGWNTEAFF. CDR3 nucleotide sequence: TGTGCCAGCAGCGTAGATGGGGGGTGGAACACTGAAGCTTTCTTT.

This clonotype was seen ten or more times. The chain couples TRBV24-1 to TRBJ2-1; 7 bases fit TRBD2. The CDR3 spans 16 residues. In germline, CDR1 is KGHDR, CDR2 SFDVKD. With 4 bases clipped from V and 7 bases from J, the junction kept 12 bases outside the gene matches. The CDR3 DNA is TGTGCCACCAGTGACCCTCCGGGACTATCCCTTAATGAGCAGTTCTTC. Residues: CATSDPPGLSLNEQFF.

This clonotype was seen many times. The J gene is TRBJ1-1, the V gene TRBV6-5; D is ambiguous. This CDR3 has 10 residues. Trimming removed 4 bases at V and 10 bases at J, with 7 bases between. The germline V gene encodes CDR1 MNHEY and CDR2 SVGAGI. CDR3 residues: CASSFPGAFF. The DNA of the CDR3 is TGTGCCAGCAGTTTCCCAGGAGCTTTCTTT.